This T cell receptor (beta chain) was captured in a study of cytomegalovirus exposure and HLA in healthy donors. The PCR used 60 Vbeta and 13 Jbeta primers. Profiled with immunoSEQ multiplex PCR; TCRdb holds only in-frame clones, not every one. The data hold 85,000 to 100,000 clones, with 78% observed a single time. Note on this clone: Its matching antigen is unknown.

Study-level results: Prior analysis indicated that the majority of TCR beta V segments exhibited productivity approximately 87% or approximately 30% of the time.

This CDR3 spans 13 amino acids. V was shortened by 3 bases and J by 4 bases, with 7 bases between the two germline ends. The germline gives CDR1 LNHDA, CDR2 SQIVND (reference sequence). The sequenced sample consisted of PBMCs. The chain has TRBV19 and TRBJ1-5; unclear D gene. The TCR sequence derives from a middle-aged woman in good health and CMV-seropositive. The CDR3 DNA follows: TGTGCCAGTAGTATTAGTAGAAATCAGCCCCAGCATTTT. It translates to CASSISRNQPQHF.